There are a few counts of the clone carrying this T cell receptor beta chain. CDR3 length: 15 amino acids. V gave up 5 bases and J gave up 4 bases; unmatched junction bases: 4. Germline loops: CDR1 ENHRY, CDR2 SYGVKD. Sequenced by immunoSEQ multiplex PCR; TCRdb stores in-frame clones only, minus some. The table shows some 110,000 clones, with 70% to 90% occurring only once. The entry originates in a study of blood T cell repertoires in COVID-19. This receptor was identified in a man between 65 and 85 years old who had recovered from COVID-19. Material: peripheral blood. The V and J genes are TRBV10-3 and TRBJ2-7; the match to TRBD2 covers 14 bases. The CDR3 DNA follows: TGTGCCATCAGTACCGGGACTAGCGGGAGATACGAGCAGTACTTC. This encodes CAISTGTSGRYEQYF.